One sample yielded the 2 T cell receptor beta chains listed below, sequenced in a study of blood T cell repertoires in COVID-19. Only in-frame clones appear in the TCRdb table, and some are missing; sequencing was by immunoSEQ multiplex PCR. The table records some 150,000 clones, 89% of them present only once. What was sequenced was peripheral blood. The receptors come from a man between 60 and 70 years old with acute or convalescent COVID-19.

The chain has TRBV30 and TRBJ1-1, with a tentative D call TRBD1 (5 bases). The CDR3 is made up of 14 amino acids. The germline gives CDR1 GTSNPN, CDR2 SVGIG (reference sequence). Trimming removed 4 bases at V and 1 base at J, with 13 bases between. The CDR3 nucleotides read TGTGCCTGGAAAAAGGGGAATACGAACACTGAAGCTTTCTTT. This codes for CAWKKGNTNTEAFF.

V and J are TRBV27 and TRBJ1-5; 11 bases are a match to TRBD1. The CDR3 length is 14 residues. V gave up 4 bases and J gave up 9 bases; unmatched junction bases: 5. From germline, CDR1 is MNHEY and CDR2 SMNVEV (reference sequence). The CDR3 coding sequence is TGTGCCAGCAGTTGGGACAGGGGGAAATGGCCCCAGCATTTT. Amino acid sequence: CASSWDRGKWPQHF.